One and the same sample provided the 3 T cell receptor beta chains below, sequenced in a study of T cells in Graves' hyperthyroidism and ophthalmopathy. There were TCR beta CDR3 regions amplified from RNA transcripts. An initial round of RT-PCR targeting the TCR CDR3 relied on the HTBI primer set. TCRdb reprocessed the multiplex PCR reads with MiXCR, giving one entry per CDR3 protein. The repertoire holds over 250,000 distinct CDR3 sequences, with about an eighth as singletons. Sequencing was performed on blood. All receptors come from a woman aged 40 to 55 with Graves' ophthalmopathy.

The table lists this clonotype with many counts. The rearrangement joins TRBV2 to TRBJ1-1; D is unresolved. The CDR3 extends over 11 amino acids. The V end was cut by 8 bases, the J end by 4 bases, with 8 bases between. Germline V gene data show CDR1 as SNHLY and CDR2 as FYNNEI. CDR3 sequence reads: CASGRFTEAFF. The DNA for the CDR3 is TGTGCCAGCGGACGTTTCACTGAAGCTTTCTTT. Full variable domain (missing parts from reference TRBV2 and TRBJ1-1): EPEVTQTPSHQVTQMGQEVILRCVPISNHLYFYWYRQILGQKVEFLVSFYNNEISEKSEIFDDQFSVERPDGSNFTLKIRSTKLEDSAMYFCASGRFTEAFFGQGTRLTVV.

This clonotype has ten or more counts. The chain combines TRBV19 with TRBJ1-6; 9 positions agree with TRBD1. V was clipped by 9 bases and J by 9 bases; unmatched bases: 12. In germline, CDR1 is LNHDA, CDR2 SQIVND (reference sequence). This CDR3 is 15 amino acids long. The CDR3 bases are TGTGCCAGCAGCCAAACAGGGGGCAGGGGTTCACCCCTCCACTTT. It encodes CASSQTGGRGSPLHF.

The chain combines TRBV24-1 with TRBJ1-5; D might be TRBD1 (5 bases). Germline V gene data show CDR1 as KGHDR and CDR2 as SFDVKD. The CDR3 runs to 14 residues. The germline V and J ends were trimmed by 6 bases and 3 bases, with 11 bases remaining between them. The CDR3, as DNA: TGTGCCACCAGTTCCAGGGTCTACAATCAGCCCCAGCATTTT. It translates to CATSSRVYNQPQHF.